This T cell receptor beta chain was identified during a study of shared clonotypes between healthy human individuals. Naive CD8 isolation took CD45RO-negative cells positively selected for CCR7 and excluded terminally differentiated effector memory CD45RA+ cells. Turning to this clone: The target antigen is unknown.

General study findings and limits: In contrast to clonotypes shared by all four donors, non-shared clonotypes had lower generation probabilities.

V trimming: 2 bases; J trimming: 4 bases; junction bases outside the gene matches: 10. The CDR3 is 16 amino acids. Germline CDR1 SGDLS, CDR2 YYNGEE. Sequencing was performed with immunoSEQ multiplex PCR; in TCRdb, only in-frame clones are kept and a portion is missing. This repertoire shows about 2 million clones, about 95% found once; its top ten account for 0.85% to 1.3%. Specimen: naive CD8+ T cells sorted from blood. This chain joins TRBV9 and TRBJ2-7; 9 nucleotides align to TRBD2. The clonotype was recovered from a man aged 18 to 29 in good health. For the CDR3, the DNA is TGTGCCAGCAGCGTCTCCAATAGCGGGAGTAATTACGAGCAGTACTTC. It is translated as CASSVSNSGSNYEQYF. Supplemented by reference TRBV9 and TRBJ2-7, the full variable domain reads DSGVTQTPKHLITATGQRVTLRCSPRSGDLSVYWYQQSLDQGLQFLIQYYNGEERAKGNILERFSAQQFPDLHSELNLSSLELGDSALYFCASSVSNSGSNYEQYFGPGTRLTVT.